This TCR beta chain comes out of a study of T-cell reconstitution after alpha-beta-depleted transplantation in children. Study-wide points: Among T cells one year after transplant, newly produced cells accounted for most counts and diversity. Alpha-beta T cells about two months after transplant reportedly derived from several hundred expanded graft clones. Surviving recipient cells, namely T cells and thymic progenitors, were the source of high day-60 TCRbeta diversity in some patients.

Germline assignment: CDR1 SGHRS and CDR2 YFSETQ. Germline trimming cut 3 bases from V and 5 bases from J; bases unmatched to any gene: 5. The CDR3 length is 16 residues. A TCRbeta library incorporating unique molecular identifiers was prepared. From the PCR reads, TCRdb called clonotypes with MiXCR, one entry per CDR3 protein. This table holds 450,000 to 700,000 distinct CDR3 sequences, 27% found once. This clonotype was seen a few times. Its antigen is currently unknown. The chain links TRBV5-1 to TRBJ2-2; 12 bases align to TRBD2. The TCR was taken from a boy in the first two years of life with Wiskott-Aldrich syndrome, due to receive a stem cell transplant. The sample in question was PBMCs, obtained before TCRalphabeta/CD19-depleted stem cell transplant. The CDR3 coding sequence is TGCGCCAGCAGCTACAGGACTAGCGGGATTACCGGGGAGCTGTTTTTT. This encodes CASSYRTSGITGELFF. Looking up the rest from reference TRBV5-1 and TRBJ2-2 gives the full variable domain: KAGVTQTPRYLIKTRGQQVTLSCSPISGHRSVSWYQQTPGQGLQFLFEYFSETQRNKGNFPGRFSGRQFSNSRSEMNVSTLELGDSALYLCASSYRTSGITGELFFGEGSRLTVL.